This T cell receptor beta chain emerged from a study of shared clonotypes between healthy human individuals. This clone was observed a handful of times. Germline V gene sequence: CDR1 KGHSH, CDR2 LQKENI. The CDR3 has 13 amino acids. V was clipped by 3 bases and J by 5 bases, with 11 bases between them. Libraries were prepared by immunoSEQ multiplex PCR; TCRdb keeps only in-frame clonotypes and omits some of them. The repertoire holds 1,100,000 or so clones, about 80% seen once, with about 0.52% in the top ten. V usage is TRBV18 and J usage is TRBJ2-7; no definite D call. The sequenced sample consisted of memory CD4+ T cells from PBMCs. This sample's subset: CD45RA-negative fraction. The sequence was obtained from a man younger than 35 in good health. Some clones in this sample may be carry-over from other donors' samples. The CDR3 DNA reads as TGTGCCAGCTCACCCGCACTTCGGGACGAGCAGTACTTC. This translates into CASSPALRDEQYF.